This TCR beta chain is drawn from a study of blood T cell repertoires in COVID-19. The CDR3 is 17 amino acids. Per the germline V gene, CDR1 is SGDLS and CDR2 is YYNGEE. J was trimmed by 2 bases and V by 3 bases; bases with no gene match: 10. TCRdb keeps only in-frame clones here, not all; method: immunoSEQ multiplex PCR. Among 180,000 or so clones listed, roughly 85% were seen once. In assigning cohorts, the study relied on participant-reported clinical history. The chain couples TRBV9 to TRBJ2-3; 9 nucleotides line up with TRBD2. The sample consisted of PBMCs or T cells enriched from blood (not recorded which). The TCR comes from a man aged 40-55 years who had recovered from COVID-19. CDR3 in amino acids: CASSAGLAGTNTDTQYF. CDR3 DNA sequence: TGTGCCAGCAGCGCCGGGCTAGCGGGGACCAACACAGATACGCAGTATTTT. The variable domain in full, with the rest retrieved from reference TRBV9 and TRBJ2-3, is DSGVTQTPKHLITATGQRVTLRCSPRSGDLSVYWYQQSLDQGLQFLIQYYNGEERAKGNILERFSAQQFPDLHSELNLSSLELGDSALYFCASSAGLAGTNTDTQYFGPGTRLTVL.